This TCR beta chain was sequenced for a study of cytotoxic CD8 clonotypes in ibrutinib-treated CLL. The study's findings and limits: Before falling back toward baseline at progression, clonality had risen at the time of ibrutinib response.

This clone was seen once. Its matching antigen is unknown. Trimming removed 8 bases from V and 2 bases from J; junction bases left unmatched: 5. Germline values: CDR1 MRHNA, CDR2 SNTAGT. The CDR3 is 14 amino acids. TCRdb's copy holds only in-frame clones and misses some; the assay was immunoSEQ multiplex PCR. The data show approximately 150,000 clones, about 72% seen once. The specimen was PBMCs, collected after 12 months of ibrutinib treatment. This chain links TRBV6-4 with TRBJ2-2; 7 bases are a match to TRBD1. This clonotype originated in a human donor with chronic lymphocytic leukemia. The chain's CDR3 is CASSRDSNTGELFF. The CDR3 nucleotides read TGTGCCAGCTCAAGGGACAGCAACACCGGGGAGCTGTTTTTT.